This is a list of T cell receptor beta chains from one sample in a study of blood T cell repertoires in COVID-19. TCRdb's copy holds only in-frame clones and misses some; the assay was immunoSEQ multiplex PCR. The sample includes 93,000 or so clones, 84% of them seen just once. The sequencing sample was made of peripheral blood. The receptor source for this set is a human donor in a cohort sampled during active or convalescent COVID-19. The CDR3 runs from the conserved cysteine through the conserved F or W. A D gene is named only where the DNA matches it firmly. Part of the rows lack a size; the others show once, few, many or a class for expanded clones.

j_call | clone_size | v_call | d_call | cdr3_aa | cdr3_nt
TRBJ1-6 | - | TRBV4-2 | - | CASSQQGNSDSPLHF | TGTGCCAGCAGCCAACAGGGAAACAGTGATTCACCCCTCCACTTT
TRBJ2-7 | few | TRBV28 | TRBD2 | CASSPHRRGAYEQYF | TGTGCCAGCAGTCCCCACCGGCGGGGGGCATACGAGCAGTACTTC
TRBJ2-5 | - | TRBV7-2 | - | CASSLAPSAETQYF | TGTGCCAGCAGCTTAGCGCCTAGCGCCGAGACCCAGTACTTC
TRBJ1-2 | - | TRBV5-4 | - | CASSLGDYGYTF | TGTGCCAGCAGCTTGGGAGACTATGGCTACACCTTC
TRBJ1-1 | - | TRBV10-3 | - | CAISSPGVGTEAFF | TGTGCCATCAGTTCCCCGGGGGTGGGCACTGAAGCTTTCTTT
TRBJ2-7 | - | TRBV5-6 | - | CASSLGGGEQYF | TGTGCCAGCAGCTTGGGGGGCGGCGAGCAGTACTTC
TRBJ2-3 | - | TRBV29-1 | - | CSVGGSITDTQYF | TGCAGCGTTGGGGGCAGCATAACAGATACGCAGTATTTT
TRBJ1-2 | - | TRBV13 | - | CASSLVSNSFTYGYTF | TGTGCCAGCAGCTTAGTATCCAACAGCTTTACCTATGGCTACACCTTC
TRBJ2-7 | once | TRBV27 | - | CASRSSYEQYF | TGTGCCAGCAGGAGTTCCTACGAGCAGTACTTC
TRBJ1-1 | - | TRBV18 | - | CASSPGPGQGEAFF | TGTGCCAGCTCACCAGGCCCCGGGCAGGGTGAAGCTTTCTTT
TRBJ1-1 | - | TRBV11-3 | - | CASSQGRDRSWEDTEAFF | TGTGCCAGCAGCCAGGGCCGGGACCGATCATGGGAGGACACTGAAGCTTTCTTT
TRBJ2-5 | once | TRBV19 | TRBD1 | CASSLGQDIQTQYF | TGTGCCAGTAGTTTGGGACAGGATATTCAGACCCAGTACTTC
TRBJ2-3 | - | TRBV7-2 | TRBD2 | CASSSGGRDTDTQYF | TGTGCCAGCAGCTCGGGGGGAAGGGACACAGATACGCAGTATTTT
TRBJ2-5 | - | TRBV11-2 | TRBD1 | CASSSAGTGGETQYF | TGTGCCAGCAGCTCCGCCGGGACAGGGGGCGAGACCCAGTACTTC
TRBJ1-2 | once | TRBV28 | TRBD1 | CASSLWGDSPSSYGYTF | TGTGCCAGCAGTTTATGGGGGGACAGCCCGAGTTCCTATGGCTACACCTTC
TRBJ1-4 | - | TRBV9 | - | CASSVHATGANEKLFF | TGTGCCAGCAGCGTCCACGCAACAGGCGCGAATGAAAAACTGTTTTTT
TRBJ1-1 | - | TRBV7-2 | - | CASSLAPRGTEAFF | TGTGCCAGCAGCTTAGCGCCCAGGGGTACTGAAGCTTTCTTT
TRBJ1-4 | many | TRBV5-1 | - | CASSLAGAGEKLFF | TGCGCCAGCAGCCTTGCGGGGGCTGGAGAAAAACTGTTTTTT
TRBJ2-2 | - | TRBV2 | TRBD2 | CASRGLRGGGGELFF | TGTGCCAGCAGGGGTCTGCGGGGGGGCGGCGGGGAGCTGTTTTTT
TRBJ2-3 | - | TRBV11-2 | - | CASSPGTSTDTQYF | TGTGCCAGCAGCCCCGGGACATCGACAGATACGCAGTATTTT
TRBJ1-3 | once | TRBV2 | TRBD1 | CASSDRGTAGNTIYF | TGTGCCAGCAGTGACCGAGGGACAGCTGGAAACACCATATATTTT
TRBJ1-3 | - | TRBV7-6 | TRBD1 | CASSLQGNSGNTIYF | TGTGCCAGCAGCCTACAGGGGAACTCTGGAAATACCATATATTTT
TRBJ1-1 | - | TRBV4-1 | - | CASSQAQGSTEAFF | TGCGCCAGCAGCCAAGCGCAGGGGAGCACTGAAGCTTTCTTT
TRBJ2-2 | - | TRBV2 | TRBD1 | CASSLTRDRGAGELFF | TGTGCCAGCAGTCTCACTCGGGACAGGGGGGCCGGGGAGCTGTTTTTT
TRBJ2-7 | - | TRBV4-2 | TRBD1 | CASSYGQGASYEQYF | TGTGCCAGCAGCTACGGACAGGGGGCATCCTACGAGCAGTACTTC
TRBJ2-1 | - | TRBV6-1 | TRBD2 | CASSDVGSGGYNEQFF | TGTGCCAGCAGTGACGTAGGTAGCGGGGGGTACAATGAGCAGTTCTTC
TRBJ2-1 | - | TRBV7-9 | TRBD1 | CASSPRTGSNEQFF | TGTGCCAGCAGCCCAAGGACAGGGTCCAATGAGCAGTTCTTC
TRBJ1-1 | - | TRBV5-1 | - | CASSFGGANTEAFF | TGCGCCAGCAGCTTTGGCGGGGCGAACACTGAAGCTTTCTTT
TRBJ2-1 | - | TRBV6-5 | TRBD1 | CASTSLLRGQAEQFF | TGTGCCAGCACTTCACTCCTTAGGGGGCAGGCAGAGCAGTTCTTC
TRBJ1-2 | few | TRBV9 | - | CASSRGTEQVYTF | TGTGCCAGCAGCCGGGGGACGGAGCAAGTCTACACCTTC
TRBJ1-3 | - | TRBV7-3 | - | CASSLAGAGGNTIYF | TGTGCCAGCAGCTTAGCGGGGGCAGGTGGAAACACCATATATTTT
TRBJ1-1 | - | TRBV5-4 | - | CASSLVSGDEAFF | TGTGCCAGCAGCTTGGTGTCTGGAGATGAAGCTTTCTTT
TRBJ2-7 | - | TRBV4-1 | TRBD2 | CASSQEASGFYEQYF | TGCGCCAGCAGCCAAGAGGCTAGCGGGTTTTACGAGCAGTACTTC